This is a list of T cell receptor beta chains from one sample in a study of spatial heterogeneity in lung cancer. TCRdb recomputed calls from the 5' RACE reads with MiXCR, one row per CDR3 protein. This sample carries about 24,000 distinct CDR3 sequences, roughly 8.6% of them seen once, and the ten largest clones take less than 9.5%. The starting material was lung tumor tissue, obtained at surgery. These receptors were taken from a male donor with early-stage non-small cell lung cancer. The CDR3 runs from the conserved cysteine through the conserved F or W. The D gene is left open where the match is weak. Only part of the rows carry a size: once, few, many, or a class if the clone is expanded.

abundance	d_gene	v_gene	j_gene	CDR3aa	CDR3nt
medium-sized	-	TRBV4-3	TRBJ2-7	CASSQGNPSYEQYF	TGCGCCAGCAGCCAGGGGAACCCCTCCTACGAGCAGTACTTC
few	TRBD1	TRBV6-5	TRBJ2-7	CASSSPEQGIEQYF	TGTGCCAGCAGTTCTCCGGAACAGGGGATAGAGCAGTACTTC
few	TRBD1	TRBV10-3	TRBJ2-5	CAISESVTGLETQYF	TGTGCCATCAGTGAGTCAGTGACAGGGCTGGAGACCCAGTACTTC
medium-sized	-	TRBV24-1	TRBJ2-3	CATSDPHLTGTDTQYF	TGTGCCACCAGTGATCCGCACCTGACAGGCACAGATACGCAGTATTTT
many	TRBD1	TRBV25-1	TRBJ2-7	CASSEWGTGGEEQYF	TGTGCCAGCAGTGAATGGGGGACAGGGGGTGAAGAGCAGTACTTC
few	-	TRBV20-1	TRBJ2-4	CSARYLLGNIQYF	TGCAGTGCTAGATATTTACTTGGGAACATTCAGTACTTC
many	-	TRBV20-1	TRBJ2-4	CSARAVLGAKNIQYF	TGCAGTGCTAGAGCGGTCTTGGGGGCCAAAAACATTCAGTACTTC
few	-	TRBV14	TRBJ1-2	CASSQGAGEAASTISYTF	TGTGCCAGCAGCCAAGGGGCCGGAGAGGCAGCCTCAACTATTAGCTACACCTTC
-	TRBD1	TRBV18	TRBJ1-6	CASSPGAGTGDSPLHF	TGTGCCAGCTCACCGGGAGCCGGGACAGGGGATTCACCCCTCCACTTT
many	TRBD2	TRBV5-1	TRBJ2-1	CASSRTSGSLREQFF	TGCGCCAGCAGCAGGACTAGCGGGAGTTTGCGTGAGCAGTTCTTC
-	-	TRBV11-3	TRBJ2-2	CASSPKAGGTGELFF	TGTGCCAGCAGCCCGAAGGCAGGCGGCACCGGGGAGCTGTTTTTT
many	-	TRBV7-2	TRBJ2-5	CASSTQGLSQETQYF	TGTGCCAGCAGCACTCAAGGGCTCTCCCAAGAGACCCAGTACTTC
once	-	TRBV20-1	TRBJ2-7	CSARDRALGQYF	TGCAGTGCTAGAGACAGGGCCCTCGGGCAGTACTTC
many	-	TRBV3-1	TRBJ1-1	CASSQALGVTEAFF	TGTGCCAGCAGCCAAGCACTAGGAGTGACTGAAGCTTTCTTT
few	TRBD1	TRBV7-2	TRBJ1-2	CASSVQQGANGYTF	TGTGCCAGCAGCGTTCAACAGGGGGCAAATGGCTACACCTTC
-	-	TRBV14	TRBJ2-2	CASSQFGGYTGELFF	TGTGCCAGCAGCCAGTTTGGAGGCTACACCGGGGAGCTGTTTTTT
many	-	TRBV28	TRBJ2-1	CASRPGTAPQFF	TGTGCCAGCAGACCAGGAACAGCCCCGCAGTTCTTC
many	-	TRBV10-2	TRBJ2-3	CASRKGFSWGDTQYF	TGCGCCAGCAGGAAGGGATTCTCCTGGGGAGATACGCAGTATTTT
many	-	TRBV28	TRBJ1-2	CASSPGTSPYGYTF	TGTGCCAGCAGCCCAGGGACGTCGCCCTATGGCTACACCTTC
many	-	TRBV10-3	TRBJ2-2	CAISDEGGITGELFF	TGTGCCATCAGTGACGAGGGCGGGATAACCGGGGAGCTGTTTTTT
many	-	TRBV12-3/TRBV12-4	TRBJ2-4	CASSAPGGAKNIQYF	TGTGCCAGCAGTGCACCTGGGGGGGCCAAAAACATTCAGTACTTC
many	-	TRBV29-1	TRBJ1-5	CSVLESSNQPQHF	TGCAGCGTCCTTGAGTCTAGCAATCAGCCCCAGCATTTT
many	-	TRBV6-5	TRBJ2-7	CASSANYEQYF	TGTGCCAGCAGTGCGAACTACGAGCAGTACTTC
many	TRBD1	TRBV12-3/TRBV12-4	TRBJ1-3	CASRGGGNTIYF	TGTGCCAGCAGAGGGGGCGGAAACACCATATATTTT
-	-	TRBV6-5	TRBJ2-3	CASAPGVFMDTQYF	TGTGCCAGCGCCCCGGGGGTTTTTATGGATACGCAGTATTTT
many	TRBD1	TRBV4-3	TRBJ2-2	CASSQGDRTGELFF	TGCGCCAGCAGCCAAGGGGACAGAACCGGGGAGCTGTTTTTT
-	-	TRBV25-1	TRBJ2-2	CASSEWGTSTGELFF	TGTGCCAGCAGTGAGTGGGGGACGAGCACCGGGGAGCTGTTTTTT
many	TRBD1	TRBV7-6	TRBJ2-7	CASSRQGLYEQYF	TGTGCCAGCAGCCGACAGGGGCTCTACGAGCAGTACTTC
-	-	TRBV18	TRBJ2-1	CASSPGVNEQFF	TGTGCCAGCTCACCAGGGGTCAATGAGCAGTTCTTC
many	-	TRBV12-3/TRBV12-4	TRBJ2-5	CASSPWTLQETQYF	TGTGCCAGCAGTCCATGGACGCTCCAAGAGACCCAGTACTTC
medium-sized	-	TRBV28	TRBJ1-2	CASLGGVGYGYTF	TGTGCCTCTCTCGGTGGAGTAGGCTATGGCTACACCTTC
many	TRBD2	TRBV20-1	TRBJ2-7	CSANSPGTSTYEQYF	TGCAGTGCAAACTCTCCCGGGACTAGCACCTACGAGCAGTACTTC
-	-	TRBV7-9	TRBJ1-2	CAGERGPLGHGYTF	TGTGCCGGAGAACGGGGACCCCTAGGGCATGGCTACACCTTC
medium-sized	TRBD2	TRBV4-3	TRBJ2-2	CASSQAGDANTGELFF	TGCGCCAGCAGCCAGGCGGGAGACGCGAACACCGGGGAGCTGTTTTTT
few	-	TRBV7-2	TRBJ1-1	CASSLKGLGTEAFF	TGTGCCAGCAGCTTAAAGGGTTTGGGCACTGAAGCTTTCTTT
many	-	TRBV6-6	TRBJ2-6	CASTFQSGRNSGANVLTF	TGTGCCAGCACCTTCCAATCCGGACGGAACTCTGGGGCCAACGTCCTGACTTTC
-	TRBD2	TRBV28	TRBJ2-5	CASLRGRAYAETQYF	TGTGCCAGCTTACGCGGGAGGGCCTATGCGGAGACCCAGTACTTC
-	TRBD1	TRBV7-9	TRBJ2-1	CASSSRQGTYNEQFF	TGTGCCAGCAGCTCTCGACAGGGAACCTACAATGAGCAGTTCTTC
-	TRBD1	TRBV6-1	TRBJ2-7	CASISDRAPYEQYF	TGTGCCAGCATTAGCGACAGGGCCCCCTACGAGCAGTACTTC
many	-	TRBV12-3/TRBV12-4	TRBJ2-3	CASSFPARTDTQYF	TGTGCCAGCAGTTTCCCCGCACGCACAGATACGCAGTATTTT
many	-	TRBV6-5	TRBJ2-5	CASSYQTGQETQYF	TGTGCCAGCAGTTACCAGACAGGACAAGAGACCCAGTACTTC
many	-	TRBV7-9	TRBJ2-3	CASTRRGASTDTQYF	TGTGCCAGCACCCGTCGGGGGGCTAGCACAGATACGCAGTATTTT
-	TRBD1	TRBV7-8	TRBJ1-3	CASSLAVTGVGNTIYF	TGTGCCAGCAGCTTAGCCGTAACAGGGGTCGGAAACACCATATATTTT
many	-	TRBV4-1	TRBJ1-1	CASSQEHGNTEAFF	TGCGCCAGCAGCCAAGAGCATGGGAACACTGAAGCTTTCTTT
many	TRBD1	TRBV28	TRBJ1-6	CASSSLGTGYSPLHF	TGTGCCAGCAGCTCCCTCGGGACAGGGTATTCACCCCTCCACTTT
many	TRBD1	TRBV4-2	TRBJ1-5	CASSQDGRQGDQPQHF	TGTGCCAGCAGCCAAGATGGGAGACAGGGAGACCAGCCCCAGCATTTT
few	-	TRBV3-1	TRBJ2-1	CASSQVVQHNEQFF	TGTGCCAGCAGCCAAGTAGTCCAGCACAATGAGCAGTTCTTC
-	-	TRBV6-2/TRBV6-3	TRBJ2-2	CASRLVRSGELFF	TGTGCCAGCCGCTTAGTACGGAGCGGGGAGCTGTTTTTT
many	-	TRBV11-2	TRBJ2-5	CASRLGHRTETQYF	TGTGCCAGCAGGTTAGGTCATAGGACCGAGACCCAGTACTTC